The clone carrying this T cell receptor (beta chain) has only one observation. The data belong to a study of T cell responses to AZD1222 COVID-19 vaccine. The CDR3 is 14 amino acids. V was pared by 1 base and J by 6 bases, with 13 bases between. The germline V gene encodes CDR1 SGHAT and CDR2 FQNNGV. The data were produced by immunoSEQ multiplex PCR, yet TCRdb's version contains in-frame clones alone and is incomplete. This table has under 300,000 clones, approximately 95% appearing once. The sequencing here drew on peripheral blood, taken on day 0 of AZD1222 vaccination. This TCR came from an adult in good health. The rearrangement joins TRBV11-2 to TRBJ2-7, with D perhaps TRBD1 or TRBD2 (5 bases each). The CDR3 here is CASSLAWGPFEQYF. The CDR3 bases are TGTGCCAGCAGCTTAGCCTGGGGACCTTTCGAGCAGTACTTC.